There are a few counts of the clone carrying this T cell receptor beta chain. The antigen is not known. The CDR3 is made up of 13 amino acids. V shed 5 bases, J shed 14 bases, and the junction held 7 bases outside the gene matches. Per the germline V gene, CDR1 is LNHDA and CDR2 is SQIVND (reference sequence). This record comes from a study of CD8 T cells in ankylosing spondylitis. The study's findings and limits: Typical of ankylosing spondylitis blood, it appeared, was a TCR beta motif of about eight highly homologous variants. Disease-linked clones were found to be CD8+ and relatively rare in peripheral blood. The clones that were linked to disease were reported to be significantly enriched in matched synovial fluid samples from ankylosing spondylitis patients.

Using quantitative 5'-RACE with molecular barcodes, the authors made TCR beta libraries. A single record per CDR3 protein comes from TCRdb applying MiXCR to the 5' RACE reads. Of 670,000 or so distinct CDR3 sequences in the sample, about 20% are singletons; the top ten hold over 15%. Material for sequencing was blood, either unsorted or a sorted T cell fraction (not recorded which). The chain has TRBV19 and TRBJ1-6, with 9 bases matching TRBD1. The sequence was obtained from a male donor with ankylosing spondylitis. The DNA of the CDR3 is TGTGCCAGTAGTGCCGGACAGGGGATCACCCTCCACTTT. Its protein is CASSAGQGITLHF.